The rows below give T cell receptor beta chains drawn from one sample of a study of beta chain features in type 1 diabetes. Data came from immunoSEQ multiplex PCR; TCRdb stores just in-frame clones and leaves some out. The sample yields 500,000 to 850,000 clones, about 14% seen once. Sequenced sample: naive CD4+ T cells from blood. The origin of the receptors is a man younger than 30 with type 1 diabetes. CDR3s include the opening cysteine and the closing phenylalanine or tryptophan. A D gene is named only where the DNA matches it firmly. Some rows mark clone size as missing; the rest say once, few, many or name a class of expanded clone.

clone_size d_call j_call v_call cdr3_nt cdr3_aa
NA TRBD1 TRBJ2-4 TRBV6-1 TGTGCCAGCAGTGATGGGACAGGGAGGGGAAACATTCAGTACTTC CASSDGTGRGNIQYF
NA NA TRBJ1-2 TRBV11-2 TGTGCCAGCAGCCCAGAGGCTCCACGGCCGTATGGCTACACCTTC CASSPEAPRPYGYTF
few NA TRBJ2-2 TRBV28 TGTGCCAGCAGCCGAGGGGGGAACACCGGGGAGCTGTTTTTT CASSRGGNTGELFF
few NA TRBJ1-1 TRBV6-5 TGTGCCAGCAGTTACTCTGTGAACACTGAAGCTTTCTTT CASSYSVNTEAFF
NA NA TRBJ1-4 TRBV5-4 TGTGCCAGCGCTTCTACAGGGCCCAATGAAAAACTGTTTTTT CASASTGPNEKLFF
NA TRBD2 TRBJ2-5 TRBV30 TGTGCCTGGAGTCCCTGGGAGCGGGGGGCCCAAGAGACCCAGTACTTC CAWSPWERGAQETQYF
NA TRBD2 TRBJ2-7 TRBV7-9 TGTGCCAGCAGCTTCCCTAGCGGGGGGTACTACGAGCAGTACTTC CASSFPSGGYYEQYF
few TRBD2 TRBJ2-7 TRBV6-5 TGTGCCAGCAGTTACTCGACGTCGGGGGGAGCCGAGCAGTACTTC CASSYSTSGGAEQYF
NA NA TRBJ2-7 TRBV9 TGTGCCAGCAGCGTAGATGCCGCCTCCTACGAGCAGTACTTC CASSVDAASYEQYF
few NA TRBJ1-1 TRBV5-1 TGCGCCAGCAGCCCACAGGGTTTTGAAGCTTTCTTT CASSPQGFEAFF
NA NA TRBJ2-5 TRBV30 TGTGCCTGGCGGGACGGGAGACAACAAGAGACCCAGTACTTC CAWRDGRQQETQYF
NA NA TRBJ1-2 TRBV14 TGTGCCAGCAGCCAAGAGCGGAGAGGGAACTATGGCTACACCTTC CASSQERRGNYGYTF
few NA TRBJ1-2 TRBV4-3 TGCGCCAGCAGCCTAGGAGATAACTATGGCTACACCTTC CASSLGDNYGYTF
once TRBD1 TRBJ2-1 TRBV2 TGTGCCAGCACGTGGACAGGAGACGTGACCTACAATGAGCAGTTCTTC CASTWTGDVTYNEQFF
few NA TRBJ2-1 TRBV29-1 TGCAGCGTTGAAGTTTTTGAGGGTTGGAATGAGCAGTTCTTC CSVEVFEGWNEQFF
few TRBD1 TRBJ2-3 TRBV5-1 TGCGCCAGCAGCTTCGGGACAGCCACAGATACGCAGTATTTT CASSFGTATDTQYF
NA NA TRBJ2-7 TRBV7-2 TGTGCCAGCAGCTTACTCTCGGGGGTCTACGAGCAGTACTTC CASSLLSGVYEQYF
few NA TRBJ1-4 TRBV15 TGTGCCACGTGCGGAGTTGCAACTAATGAAAAACTGTTTTTT CATCGVATNEKLFF
NA NA TRBJ1-5 TRBV7-2 TGTGCCAGCAGCATTAGTCGAGTTCATCAGCCCCAGCATTTT CASSISRVHQPQHF
NA NA TRBJ1-1 TRBV30 TGTGCCTTAGACAGGCGACCCACTGAAGCTTTCTTT CALDRRPTEAFF
few NA TRBJ1-3 TRBV29-1 TGCAGCGTTGAATCGGCAAACACCATATATTTT CSVESANTIYF